This TCR beta chain was found in a study of cytomegalovirus exposure and HLA in healthy donors. Trimming cost V 5 bases and J 4 bases, with 4 bases left between them. Germline V gives CDR1 MNHEY, CDR2 SVGAGI. The CDR3 is 11 residues long. Study-wide points: According to reports, the classifier identified cytomegalovirus status with high specificity and sensitivity.

The PCR used 60 Vbeta and 13 Jbeta primers. Profiling relied on immunoSEQ multiplex PCR, and the TCRdb table lists in-frame clones only, not all of them. This listing includes some 110,000 clones. With respect to this clone: The target antigen is unknown. Other DNA sequences within the sample encode an identical CDR3.

There were likely unrecorded immune exposures, though donors were nominally healthy when sampled. The chain recombines TRBV6-5 with TRBJ2-3; D unclear. The sample consisted of PBMCs. The source is a young man in good health and CMV-seronegative. The CDR3 DNA is TGTGCCAGCAGTCTCGCAGATACGCAGTATTTT. Its translation is CASSLADTQYF.